This is a list of T cell receptor beta chains from one sample in a study of cytomegalovirus exposure and HLA in healthy donors. Profiled with immunoSEQ multiplex PCR; TCRdb holds only in-frame clones, not every one. The sample has about 170,000 clones, approximately 86% seen once. Sequenced sample: PBMCs. These receptors were taken from a young woman in good health and CMV-seronegative. CDR3s include the opening cysteine and the closing phenylalanine or tryptophan. The order of the fields is clone size, V gene, J gene, D gene, CDR3 protein, CDR3 DNA. A D gene is named only where the DNA matches it firmly. Size is stated for part of the rows, as once, few or many counts, or as a class when the clone is expanded.

NA	TRBV6-1	TRBJ2-7	NA	CASSEAYGTGFSYEQYF	TGTGCCAGCAGTGAAGCGTATGGGACTGGATTCTCCTACGAGCAGTACTTC
few	TRBV7-2	TRBJ2-7	NA	CASSSRSAGIARQYF	TGTGCCAGCAGCTCGCGCAGCGCGGGAATTGCTAGGCAGTACTTC
NA	TRBV2	TRBJ1-4	TRBD1	CASSGGQAFGELFF	TGTGCCAGCAGTGGGGGACAGGCCTTTGGGGAACTGTTTTTT
NA	TRBV27	TRBJ2-3	TRBD2	CASSYDSGDTDTQYF	TGTGCCAGCAGTTATGACAGCGGGGACACAGATACGCAGTATTTT
NA	TRBV2	TRBJ1-4	NA	CASSNRPGVSDGKLFF	TGTGCCAGCAGTAATAGACCGGGAGTCAGCGATGGGAAACTGTTTTTT
NA	TRBV4-3	TRBJ1-5	NA	CASSPAAAGANQPQHF	TGCGCCAGCAGCCCCGCGGCAGCAGGGGCAAATCAGCCCCAGCATTTT
NA	TRBV4-2	TRBJ2-2	NA	CASSQTGLGTGELFF	TGTGCCAGCAGCCAAACGGGGTTGGGCACCGGGGAGCTGTTTTTT
NA	TRBV6-5	TRBJ1-1	TRBD1	CASSYSGTGNTEAFF	TGTGCCAGCAGTTACTCCGGGACAGGGAACACTGAAGCTTTCTTT
NA	TRBV6-5	TRBJ1-4	NA	CASSYTASTNEKLFF	TGTGCCAGCAGTTATACAGCTTCAACTAATGAAAAACTGTTTTTT
NA	TRBV19	TRBJ1-2	NA	CASSISEPVFRGYTF	TGTGCCAGTAGTATTTCGGAGCCCGTTTTTCGTGGCTACACCTTC
once	TRBV19	TRBJ1-1	NA	CASSLQPGGRSNAEAFF	TGTGCCAGTAGTCTACAGCCGGGGGGAAGGTCGAACGCTGAAGCTTTCTTT
NA	TRBV27	TRBJ2-7	NA	CASSLREPYEQYF	TGTGCCAGCAGTTTACGAGAACCCTACGAGCAGTACTTC
once	TRBV27	TRBJ1-5	TRBD1	CASSLGQFQGGNQPQHF	TGTGCCAGCAGTTTAGGACAGTTCCAGGGGGGCAATCAGCCCCAGCATTTT
NA	TRBV5-1	TRBJ1-1	NA	CASSGTTGGEAFF	TGCGCCAGCAGCGGGACGACAGGTGGTGAAGCTTTCTTT